These 17 T cell receptor beta chains came from one sample sequenced in a study of graft-versus-host responses after intestinal transplantation. This table comes from immunoSEQ multiplex PCR, and its TCRdb copy is limited to in-frame clones, with some not included. The repertoire includes tens of thousands of clones, around 90% of them detected once, and 6.5% to 7% sits in the top ten. The sequencing here drew on bone marrow, taken around 720 days after intestinal transplantation. These receptor sequences come from a human patient who received an intestinal transplant, so some T cells may come from the graft donor.

The chain recombines TRBV30 with TRBJ2-7; 8 bases are shared with TRBD1. CDR3 size: 14 residues. CDR1 GTSNPN and CDR2 SVGIG come from the germline V gene (reference sequence). J was trimmed by 4 bases and V by 4 bases; bases with no gene match: 9. DNA for the CDR3: TGTGCCTGGAAACAGACGGGGACAGGTTACGAGCAGTACTTC. Protein product: CAWKQTGTGYEQYF.

The chain's CDR3 is CASANRRQAFF. DNA for the CDR3: TGTGCCAGCGCTAACCGGAGGCAAGCTTTCTTT. The gene calls are TRBV27 and TRBJ1-1; D uncertain. V lost 8 bases to trimming and J lost 9 bases, with 13 bases between them. Germline assignment: CDR1 MNHEY and CDR2 SMNVEV (reference sequence). The CDR3 sequence is 11 residues long.

The chain combines TRBV19 with TRBJ2-3, with TRBD2 matching 13 bases. Germline V gene lookup returns CDR1 LNHDA and CDR2 SQIVND (reference sequence). Trimming took 6 bases from V and 0 from J; bases not matched to a gene: 12. The CDR3 loop spans 19 amino acids. CDR3 sequence reads: CASSGTSGNIYPSTDTQYF. The CDR3 nucleotides are TGTGCCAGTAGCGGGACTAGCGGGAACATATACCCTAGCACAGATACGCAGTATTTT.

The chain carries TRBV14 and TRBJ2-5; 9 bases match TRBD1. CDR3 length: 17 residues. Trimming at V came to 2 bases and at J to 4 bases, leaving 11 bases not matched to a gene. Germline V CDR1 and CDR2: SGHDN, FVKESK. The CDR3 spells CASSQSHRTGDRETQYF. The CDR3 DNA follows: TGTGCCAGCAGCCAATCACACCGGACAGGGGATCGAGAGACCCAGTACTTC. The full variable domain, completed using reference TRBV14 and TRBJ2-5, is EAGVTQFPSHSVIEKGQTVTLRCDPISGHDNLYWYRRVMGKEIKFLLHFVKESKQDESGMPNNRFLAERTGGTYSTLKVQPAELEDSGVYFCASSQSHRTGDRETQYFGPGTRLLVL.

The CDR3 protein is CASRETWGAPSGYTF. The CDR3 coding sequence is TGTGCCAGCCGGGAAACTTGGGGGGCCCCGTCTGGCTACACCTTC. The chain has TRBV6-1 and TRBJ1-2, with D maybe TRBD1 (6 bases). Germline V gene data show CDR1 as MNHNS and CDR2 as SASEGT. The CDR3 runs to 15 residues. Trimming left V 8 bases short and J 7 bases short, with 23 bases between.

This chain uses TRBV4-2 with TRBJ2-3, with TRBD2 matching 11 bases. The CDR3 covers 16 residues. With V trimmed by 2 bases and J by 2 bases, 3 bases remained unmatched. Germline V lookup: CDR1 LGHNA, CDR2 YNFKEQ. Here the CDR3 reads CASSQLAGGNTDTQYF. DNA for the CDR3: TGTGCCAGCAGCCAATTAGCGGGAGGGAACACAGATACGCAGTATTTT.

The rearrangement uses TRBV5-1 and TRBJ2-2; D assignment may be TRBD1 or TRBD2 (6 bases each). The germline V gene encodes CDR1 SGHRS and CDR2 YFSETQ. V lost 5 bases and J lost 3, with 17 bases in between. The CDR3 contains 16 residues. In nucleotides, the CDR3 is TGCGCCAGCAGTGAAAGGGGGACTGAGGACACCGGGGAGCTGTTTTTT. Its translation is CASSERGTEDTGELFF.

This sequence joins TRBV5-4 and TRBJ2-3; 8 positions agree with TRBD2. The CDR3 contains 17 residues. Germline CDR1 is SGHNT and CDR2 is YYREEE (reference sequence). With 3 bases clipped from V and 2 bases from J, the junction kept 11 bases outside the gene matches. The CDR3 sequence is CASSSPGLVADTDTQYF. Written as DNA, the CDR3 is TGTGCCAGCAGCTCCCCGGGACTAGTCGCCGACACAGATACGCAGTATTTT.

The table lists this clone with a count of one. The chain links TRBV28 to TRBJ2-5; TRBD2 matches at 11 bases. CDR1 and CDR2 (germline): MDHEN, SYDVKM. The V gene end was trimmed by 8 bases and the J gene end by 4 bases; junction bases not matched to a gene: 12. CDR3 size: 16 residues. CDR3 residues: CASAKGLAVQGETQYF. The CDR3 coding sequence is TGTGCCAGCGCTAAGGGACTAGCGGTTCAGGGAGAGACCCAGTACTTC.

This chain links TRBV10-3 with TRBJ2-3; D uncertain. V was trimmed by 3 bases and J by 0 bases, leaving 7 bases between them. The CDR3 has 14 residues. The germline gives CDR1 ENHRY, CDR2 SYGVKD. Here the CDR3 reads CAISEDKSTDTQYF. DNA for the CDR3: TGTGCCATCAGTGAAGACAAGAGCACAGATACGCAGTATTTT.

This clone has only a few counts. The chain employs TRBV9 and TRBJ1-5, with a tentative D call TRBD1 (5 bases). CDR3 length: 15 residues. Germline loops: CDR1 SGDLS, CDR2 YYNGEE. V lost 4 bases, J lost 1 base, and 12 bases lay in between. CDR3 sequence: CASSYTGASNQPQHF. For the CDR3, the DNA is TGTGCCAGCAGCTACACAGGAGCCAGCAATCAGCCCCAGCATTTT.

The V gene is TRBV2, the J gene TRBJ2-3; 7 nucleotides match TRBD1. The junction had 10 bases not matched to a gene; V was cut back by 8 bases and J by 2 bases. The CDR3 totals 15 residues. Germline CDR1 is SNHLY and CDR2 is FYNNEI. The CDR3 coding sequence is TGTGCCAGCTGCTTGGGGACAGACCACACAGATACGCAGTATTTT. It specifies CASCLGTDHTDTQYF.

The V and J genes are TRBV7-9 and TRBJ2-3; 7 bases are shared with TRBD1. This CDR3 is built from 15 residues. Germline lookup yields CDR1 SEHNR and CDR2 FQNEAQ (reference sequence). Trimming cost V 5 bases and J 0 bases; bases outside gene matches: 5. Here the CDR3 reads CASSRGGSSTDTQYF. The CDR3 bases are TGTGCCAGCAGCCGAGGGGGCTCGAGCACAGATACGCAGTATTTT.

V usage is TRBV5-1 and J usage is TRBJ1-1; D remains unclear. Per germline, CDR1 SGHRS and CDR2 YFSETQ. This CDR3 comprises 13 residues. V was shortened by 0 bases and J by 3 bases, with 6 bases between the two germline ends. The CDR3 region is CASSLDGDTEAFF. The CDR3 nucleotides are TGCGCCAGCAGCTTGGATGGAGACACTGAAGCTTTCTTT.

This clone was detected once. V usage is TRBV7-3 and J usage is TRBJ2-5; 11 nucleotides match TRBD2. This CDR3 spans 15 amino acids. CDR1 is SGHTA, CDR2 FQGTGA, per germline. The V segment lost 3 bases and the J segment 2 bases; nucleotides outside the gene matches: 2. CDR3 nucleotide sequence: TGTGCCAGCAGCTTGACTAGCGGGAAGCAAGAGACCCAGTACTTC. Its translation is CASSLTSGKQETQYF. The full variable domain, with the rest looked up from reference TRBV7-3 and TRBJ2-5, is GAGVSQTPSNKVTEKGKYVELRCDPISGHTALYWYRQSLGQGPEFLIYFQGTGAADDSGLPNDRFFAVRPEGSVSTLKIQRTERGDSAVYLCASSLTSGKQETQYFGPGTRLLVL.

The chain carries TRBV4-1 and TRBJ2-5; D remains ambiguous. Trimming cost V 3 bases and J 0 bases, with 11 bases left between them. Germline assignment: CDR1 MGHRA and CDR2 YSYEKL. The CDR3 has 15 residues. CDR3 in DNA: TGCGCCAGCAGCCAGGACGGAAGGTACCAAGAGACCCAGTACTTC. It encodes CASSQDGRYQETQYF.

The rearrangement uses TRBV27 and TRBJ2-7; TRBD1 might be the D (5 bases). This CDR3 is 13 amino acids long. Germline V gene sequence: CDR1 MNHEY, CDR2 SMNVEV (reference sequence). Deletions cut 1 base from V and 4 bases from J, with 8 bases between. CDR3 sequence (DNA): TGTGCCAGCAGTTTATATAGGGGTTACGAGCAGTACTTC. Its protein is CASSLYRGYEQYF.